The rows below give T cell receptor beta chains drawn from one sample of a study of cytomegalovirus exposure and HLA in healthy donors. Libraries were prepared by immunoSEQ multiplex PCR; TCRdb keeps only in-frame clonotypes and omits some of them. The table includes more than 250,000 clones, 86% detected once. What was sequenced was PBMCs. The receptor set was obtained from a woman aged 18-29 years in good health and CMV-seronegative. Both conserved end residues are part of each CDR3. Fields, in order: D gene, clone size, J gene, V gene, CDR3 protein, CDR3 DNA. A D gene is named only where the DNA matches it firmly. Some rows mark clone size as missing; the rest say once, few, many or name a class of expanded clone.

. . TRBJ1-5 TRBV6-4 CASRMAGSGDSNQPQHF TGTGCCAGCAGAATGGCAGGCTCCGGTGATAGCAATCAGCCCCAGCATTTT
TRBD2 . TRBJ2-7 TRBV10-3 CAISWTSTEQYF TGTGCCATCAGTTGGACTAGCACTGAGCAGTACTTC
. . TRBJ2-6 TRBV6-5 CASSYSGFGANVLTF TGTGCCAGCAGTTACTCCGGGTTTGGGGCCAACGTCCTGACTTTC
. . TRBJ1-4 TRBV10-3 CAISPYDGGKKLFF TGTGCCATCAGTCCCTACGACGGCGGGAAAAAACTGTTTTTT
TRBD2 . TRBJ2-1 TRBV7-3 CASSPAPIAGGGDEQFF TGTGCCAGCAGCCCGGCCCCGATAGCGGGAGGGGGCGATGAGCAGTTCTTC
TRBD1 . TRBJ1-2 TRBV5-1 CASSLGAGGPYGYTF TGCGCCAGCAGCTTGGGGGCAGGGGGCCCCTATGGCTACACCTTC
TRBD2 once TRBJ2-2 TRBV2 CASSEGLGDTGELFF TGTGCCAGCAGTGAGGGACTAGGGGACACCGGGGAGCTGTTTTTT
. . TRBJ2-7 TRBV27 CASSSEPGHNYEQYF TGTGCCAGCAGCTCAGAACCGGGACACAATTACGAGCAGTACTTC
TRBD2 few TRBJ2-2 TRBV7-9 CASSEPGLAGGELFF TGTGCCAGCAGCGAGCCGGGACTAGCGGGCGGGGAGCTGTTTTTT
. . TRBJ2-3 TRBV5-6 CASSSLTGSFLTDTQYF TGTGCCAGCAGCTCCCTCACAGGGTCGTTTCTTACAGATACGCAGTATTTT
. . TRBJ1-1 TRBV7-9 CASSLGLGVNTEAFF TGTGCCAGCAGCTTAGGGCTCGGGGTAAACACTGAAGCTTTCTTT
TRBD1 . TRBJ1-4 TRBV5-4 CASSLGSIEDRDSEKLFF TGTGCCAGCAGCTTGGGTTCCATCGAAGACCGGGACAGCGAAAAACTGTTTTTT
TRBD2 . TRBJ2-7 TRBV5-5 CASSFIAGDSYEQYF TGTGCCAGCAGCTTTATAGCGGGAGACTCCTACGAGCAGTACTTC
. . TRBJ1-2 TRBV6-5 CASSYGLNGYTF TGTGCCAGCAGTTACGGTCTAAATGGCTACACCTTC
TRBD2 . TRBJ2-3 TRBV4-2 CASRDPGGVTDTQYF TGTGCCAGCAGAGACCCGGGAGGAGTAACAGATACGCAGTATTTT
. once TRBJ2-1 TRBV4-2 CASSQVLSDIYNEQFF TGTGCCAGCAGCCAAGTCCTGAGCGATATCTACAATGAGCAGTTCTTC